These 21 T cell receptor beta chains originate from one sample sequenced in a study of blood T cell repertoires in COVID-19. The assay was immunoSEQ multiplex PCR, and TCRdb's table has in-frame clones only and misses some. The sample holds more than 85,000 clones, approximately 89% seen once. Sequencing was carried out using peripheral blood. Receptor source: a human donor in a cohort sampled during active COVID-19.

This clone was seen a single time. The J gene is TRBJ1-2, the V gene TRBV6-5, with TRBD1 matching 9 bases. The germline V gene has CDR1 MNHEY and CDR2 SVGAGI. The CDR3 is 12 residues long. Trimming at V came to 9 bases and at J to 7 bases, leaving 6 bases not matched to a gene. CDR3 in DNA: TGTGCCAGTGCCGGGACAGGGTCTGGCTACACCTTC. It codes for CASAGTGSGYTF.

This clone was seen more than once but under ten times. The V gene is TRBV6-6, the J gene TRBJ2-7; 8 bases are shared with TRBD1. Trimming cost V 2 bases and J 0 bases; bases outside gene matches: 6. The CDR3 has 16 residues. Germline-derived CDR1 and CDR2 are MNHNY and SVGAGI (reference sequence). The CDR3, as DNA: TGTGCCAGCAGTTACGGGACAGGTTCAAGCTCCTACGAGCAGTACTTC. Amino acids: CASSYGTGSSSYEQYF.

The chain joins TRBV6-6 to TRBJ2-5, with 9 bases fitting TRBD2. The CDR3 totals 14 residues. Per the germline V gene, CDR1 is MNHNY and CDR2 is SVGAGI (reference sequence). V shed 7 bases, J shed 5 bases, and the junction held 8 bases outside the gene matches. The CDR3 nucleotides are TGTGCCAGCAAGTTAGCGGGGGTCGGGGAGACCCAGTACTTC. This gives the protein CASKLAGVGETQYF.

This clone was detected only a few times. The genes are TRBV19 and TRBJ1-5, with unresolved D. The CDR3 length is 16 residues. Germline CDR1 is LNHDA and CDR2 is SQIVND (reference sequence). Trimming took 3 bases from V and 5 from J, leaving 17 bases between them. The CDR3 sequence is CASSMRTGRVDQPQHF. DNA for the CDR3: TGTGCCAGTAGTATGAGAACGGGGAGAGTGGATCAGCCCCAGCATTTT.

The gene calls are TRBV7-6 and TRBJ1-5; possibly TRBD1 for D (5 bases). This CDR3 is 15 amino acids long. Trimming took 5 bases from V and 5 from J, leaving 16 bases between them. Germline lookup yields CDR1 SGHVS and CDR2 FNYEAQ. CDR3 residues: CASSPDSGPDQPQHF. In nucleotides, the CDR3 is TGTGCCAGCAGCCCTGACAGCGGGCCGGATCAGCCCCAGCATTTT.

This clone appeared once. The genes are TRBV19 and TRBJ2-7; 7 bases match TRBD1. With 3 bases clipped from V and 5 bases from J, the junction kept 7 bases outside the gene matches. Germline CDR1 reads LNHDA; CDR2 reads SQIVND (reference sequence). The CDR3 totals 14 residues. The CDR3: CASSIDRQGDEQYF. The DNA of the CDR3 is TGTGCCAGTAGTATTGACCGACAGGGAGACGAGCAGTACTTC. The variable domain in full, with the rest retrieved from reference TRBV19 and TRBJ2-7, is DGGITQSPKYLFRKEGQNVTLSCEQNLNHDAMYWYRQDPGQGLRLIYYSQIVNDFQKGDIAEGYSVSREKKESFPLTVTSAQKNPTAFYLCASSIDRQGDEQYFGPGTRLTVT.

The chain employs TRBV28 and TRBJ2-7; 14 positions match TRBD2. CDR3 length: 14 amino acids. Germline V gene data show CDR1 as MDHEN and CDR2 as SYDVKM. V was clipped by 9 bases and J by 3 bases; unmatched bases: 4. The CDR3 is CASGLAGGIYEQYF. Here the CDR3 DNA reads TGTGCCAGTGGACTAGCGGGGGGCATCTACGAGCAGTACTTC.

The chain uses TRBV9 and TRBJ2-1, with D possibly matching TRBD1 (6 bases). The length of the CDR3 is 15 residues. From germline, CDR1 is SGDLS and CDR2 YYNGEE. V shed 3 bases and J shed 5 bases, with 15 bases lying between them. DNA of the CDR3: TGTGCCAGCAGCGGAGGGGGATTTGGCAACAATGAGCAGTTCTTC. Translating gives CASSGGGFGNNEQFF.

The V call is TRBV7-2, the J call TRBJ1-2; 10 bases fit TRBD1. Germline V lookup: CDR1 SGHTA, CDR2 FQGNSA. The V segment lost 7 bases and the J segment 4 bases; nucleotides outside the gene matches: 9. The CDR3 spans 15 residues. The DNA for the CDR3 is TGTGCCAGCAACCGGGGACAGGGGATTGCCTATGGCTACACCTTC. It specifies CASNRGQGIAYGYTF.

This clone was seen only a few times. The CDR3 DNA sequence: TGTGCCAGCAGCTCCAGGGGCTCTGGAAACACCATATATTTT. Residues: CASSSRGSGNTIYF. V gene TRBV11-2 combines with J gene TRBJ1-3; TRBD1 might be the D (6 bases). Trimming took 4 bases from V and 0 from J, leaving 7 bases between them. Germline V gene sequence: CDR1 SGHAT, CDR2 FQNNGV. The CDR3 length is 14 residues.

This rearrangement joins TRBV14 to TRBJ2-1; D is perhaps TRBD1 (5 bases). In germline, CDR1 is SGHDN, CDR2 FVKESK. Trimming removed 5 bases at V and 4 bases at J, with 12 bases between. This CDR3 comprises 14 residues. CDR3 DNA sequence: TGTGCCAGCAGCTTACAGGTTAGGTACAATGAGCAGTTCTTC. Translation gives CASSLQVRYNEQFF.

This sequence joins TRBV5-1 and TRBJ2-5; TRBD2 matches 9 bases. CDR1 SGHRS and CDR2 YFSETQ come from the germline V gene. The CDR3 contains 16 residues. After removal of 4 bases from V and 5 bases from J, the junction contained 12 bases not matched to a gene. The CDR3 protein is CASSIRAGGTGETQYF. For the CDR3, the DNA is TGCGCCAGCAGCATACGAGCGGGGGGAACGGGGGAGACCCAGTACTTC.

The genes are TRBV5-1 and TRBJ2-2; no definite D call. Trimming took off 0 bases at V and 4 bases at J, with 10 bases between the two ends. Germline values: CDR1 SGHRS, CDR2 YFSETQ. CDR3 size: 15 residues. This chain's CDR3 is CASSLDPLGTGELFF. The CDR3 bases are TGCGCCAGCAGCTTGGATCCTCTAGGCACCGGGGAGCTGTTTTTT. The whole variable domain, filled in from reference TRBV5-1 and TRBJ2-2, reads KAGVTQTPRYLIKTRGQQVTLSCSPISGHRSVSWYQQTPGQGLQFLFEYFSETQRNKGNFPGRFSGRQFSNSRSEMNVSTLELGDSALYLCASSLDPLGTGELFFGEGSRLTVL.

V usage is TRBV4-2 and J usage is TRBJ2-2; TRBD2 matches 8 bases. The CDR3 is 15 amino acids. V shed 4 bases, J shed 8 bases, and the junction held 9 bases outside the gene matches. Germline V gives CDR1 LGHNA, CDR2 YNFKEQ. CDR3 in DNA: TGTGCCAGCAGCCCCGGGACTAGGGGGGTGGGGGAGCTGTTTTTT. Protein sequence: CASSPGTRGVGELFF.

The chain uses TRBV5-1 and TRBJ2-3, with 11 bases identical to TRBD2. Germline CDR1 SGHRS, CDR2 YFSETQ. V shed 7 bases, J shed 2 bases, and the junction held 6 bases outside the gene matches. CDR3 length: 15 amino acids. The CDR3 bases are TGCGCCAGCTCCCTAGCGGGGGGTTACACAGATACGCAGTATTTT. It codes for CASSLAGGYTDTQYF.

The rearrangement joins TRBV29-1 to TRBJ2-7; 12 bases agree with TRBD1. The V segment lost 4 bases and the J segment 4 bases; nucleotides outside the gene matches: 5. The V gene's germline CDR1 is SQVTM and CDR2 ANQGSEA. This CDR3 is 14 amino acids long. The CDR3 region has the DNA TGCAGCGTTGCCGGGACAGGGGGCAGGTACGAGCAGTACTTC. This sequence encodes CSVAGTGGRYEQYF.

V is TRBV7-8 and J is TRBJ1-5, with D tentatively TRBD1 (5 bases). CDR3 length equals 15 residues. From germline, CDR1 is SGHVS and CDR2 FQNEAQ. V lost 5 bases and J lost 0, with 11 bases in between. CDR3 loop: CASSEGTNSNQPQHF. DNA for the CDR3: TGTGCCAGCAGCGAAGGGACTAATAGCAATCAGCCCCAGCATTTT.

The rearrangement uses TRBV5-8 and TRBJ1-4; possibly TRBD1 for D (6 bases). CDR1 SGHTS and CDR2 YDEGEE come from the germline V gene. V lost 4 bases and J 3 bases, leaving 13 bases between the germline ends. The CDR3 runs 15 residues. Written as DNA, the CDR3 is TGTGCCAGCAGCCCCTCTCGACAGGCTAATGAAAAACTGTTTTTT. The encoded protein is CASSPSRQANEKLFF.

The chain joins TRBV2 to TRBJ1-2; D is unclear. The ends were cut back, 3 bases at V and 7 bases at J, with 6 bases in the middle. The germline V gene has CDR1 SNHLY and CDR2 FYNNEI. The CDR3 runs 11 residues. The CDR3 protein is CASSEAVGYTF. CDR3 DNA: TGTGCCAGCAGTGAGGCGGTTGGCTACACCTTC.

This clone was seen a handful of times. CDR3: CASSYSTGGAPLHF. The CDR3 region has the DNA TGTGCCAGCAGCTATTCGACAGGGGGAGCACCCCTCCACTTT. The chain recombines TRBV7-2 with TRBJ1-6; 9 bases map to TRBD1. The CDR3 is made up of 14 amino acids. V shed 4 bases and J 11 bases; nucleotides not matched to a gene: 6. Germline CDR1 SGHTA, CDR2 FQGNSA. The variable domain in full, completed from reference TRBV7-2 and TRBJ1-6, reads GAGVSQSPSNKVTEKGKDVELRCDPISGHTALYWYRQSLGQGLEFLIYFQGNSAPDKSGLPSDRFSAERTGGSVSTLTIQRTQQEDSAVYLCASSYSTGGAPLHFGNGTRLTVT.

The rearrangement links TRBV9 to TRBJ1-2; D gene uncertain. Germline V CDR1 and CDR2: SGDLS, YYNGEE. Trimming removed 7 bases at V and 7 bases at J, with 5 bases between. The CDR3 has 9 residues. The CDR3 region is CASGRGYTF. DNA of the CDR3: TGTGCCAGCGGCCGTGGCTACACCTTC.